The clone carrying this T cell receptor (beta chain) has just a few counts. For every donor, a draw yielded around 10 milliliters of peripheral blood. This CDR3 contains 14 residues. Per the germline V gene, CDR1 is MGHDK and CDR2 is SYGVNS. V lost 4 bases to trimming and J lost 12 bases; unmatched junction nucleotides: 12. The authors ran a second PCR of about 6 to 11 cycles using a sample-barcoded 5' primer and a J-beta primer mix. TCRdb re-derived calls from the 5' RACE reads in MiXCR, one entry per CDR3 protein. In the table there are more than 800,000 distinct CDR3 sequences, 29% of which are singletons. The data originate from a study of blood T cells in healthy people across ages.

The chain combines TRBV25-1 with TRBJ1-1; TRBD1 matches 9 bases. The specimen sequenced was blood. This TCR was sampled from a woman of 80 years or more in good health. This CDR3 reads CASSAIRDRESTFF. CDR3 sequence (DNA): TGTGCCAGCAGTGCCATCCGGGACAGGGAGTCAACTTTCTTT.